Listed below are T cell receptor beta chains from one sample, sequenced in a study of radiation and T cells in renal cell carcinoma. Sequencing was performed with immunoSEQ multiplex PCR; in TCRdb, only in-frame clones are kept and a portion is missing. This sample has some 130,000 clones, with 75% to 85% found just once. This material consisted of blood, taken from a patient whose treatment included radiotherapy and nephrectomy. These receptors were collected from a woman in her sixties with renal cell carcinoma. Both conserved end residues are part of each CDR3. The order of the fields is D gene, CDR3 length, J gene, clone size, V gene, CDR3 protein, CDR3 DNA. D genes are given only for firm matches. Size tells how often a clone was seen (once, few, many) or the class of an expanded clone, and some rows leave it out.

d_call: NA
cdr3_length: 18
j_call: TRBJ2-1
clone_size: NA
v_call: TRBV27
cdr3_aa: CASSLPSTGAGVYNEQFF
cdr3_nt: TGTGCCAGCAGTTTACCCTCAACGGGGGCGGGGGTCTACAATGAGCAGTTCTTC

d_call: TRBD1
cdr3_length: 16
j_call: TRBJ1-5
clone_size: NA
v_call: TRBV27
cdr3_aa: CASSPRQGFINQPQHF
cdr3_nt: TGTGCCAGCAGTCCGAGACAGGGTTTTATTAATCAGCCCCAGCATTTT

d_call: TRBD2
cdr3_length: 17
j_call: TRBJ2-1
clone_size: NA
v_call: TRBV9
cdr3_aa: CASSVGPPSGGAGEQFF
cdr3_nt: TGTGCCAGCAGCGTAGGCCCCCCTAGCGGGGGGGCGGGTGAGCAGTTCTTC

d_call: TRBD2
cdr3_length: 13
j_call: TRBJ2-4
clone_size: few
v_call: TRBV2
cdr3_aa: CASSRDYKNIQYF
cdr3_nt: TGTGCCAGCTCCAGGGACTACAAAAACATTCAGTACTTC

d_call: TRBD1
cdr3_length: 15
j_call: TRBJ2-1
clone_size: NA
v_call: TRBV7-8
cdr3_aa: CASSSKGQTYNEQFF
cdr3_nt: TGTGCCAGCAGCTCAAAGGGACAGACCTACAATGAGCAGTTCTTC

d_call: NA
cdr3_length: 14
j_call: TRBJ2-7
clone_size: NA
v_call: TRBV6-6
cdr3_aa: CASSYSPDSYEQYF
cdr3_nt: TGTGCCAGCAGTTACTCGCCGGACTCCTACGAGCAGTACTTC

d_call: NA
cdr3_length: 12
j_call: TRBJ1-2
clone_size: few
v_call: TRBV19
cdr3_aa: CASMGPLYGYTF
cdr3_nt: TGTGCCAGTATGGGACCTCTCTATGGCTACACCTTC

d_call: NA
cdr3_length: 15
j_call: TRBJ1-4
clone_size: NA
v_call: TRBV5-1
cdr3_aa: CASSFLGGINEKLFF
cdr3_nt: TGCGCCAGCAGCTTTCTGGGCGGCATTAATGAAAAACTGTTTTTT

d_call: NA
cdr3_length: 16
j_call: TRBJ2-2
clone_size: once
v_call: TRBV5-1
cdr3_aa: CASKEGVVSNTGELFF
cdr3_nt: TGCGCCAGCAAGGAAGGAGTCGTTTCGAACACCGGGGAGCTGTTTTTT

d_call: NA
cdr3_length: 14
j_call: TRBJ2-2
clone_size: NA
v_call: TRBV6-1
cdr3_aa: CASSASGIGGELFF
cdr3_nt: TGTGCCAGCAGTGCCTCAGGGATTGGCGGGGAGCTGTTTTTT

d_call: NA
cdr3_length: 14
j_call: TRBJ1-2
clone_size: NA
v_call: TRBV2
cdr3_aa: CASSERWQARGYTF
cdr3_nt: TGTGCCAGCAGTGAAAGGTGGCAGGCCCGTGGCTACACCTTC

d_call: TRBD2
cdr3_length: 14
j_call: TRBJ2-1
clone_size: once
v_call: TRBV6-5
cdr3_aa: CASSTTSGYNEQFF
cdr3_nt: TGTGCCAGCAGTACGACTAGCGGGTACAATGAGCAGTTCTTC

d_call: NA
cdr3_length: 16
j_call: TRBJ1-1
clone_size: NA
v_call: TRBV5-1
cdr3_aa: CASSLVESARGPEAFF
cdr3_nt: TGCGCCAGCAGCTTGGTTGAGTCCGCCAGGGGTCCTGAAGCTTTCTTT

d_call: TRBD2
cdr3_length: 15
j_call: TRBJ2-7
clone_size: once
v_call: TRBV2
cdr3_aa: CASSEGLAGLYEQYF
cdr3_nt: TGTGCCAGCAGTGAAGGACTAGCGGGACTCTACGAGCAGTACTTC

d_call: NA
cdr3_length: 14
j_call: TRBJ2-7
clone_size: NA
v_call: TRBV5-1
cdr3_aa: CASSLEEVLYEQYF
cdr3_nt: TGCGCCAGCAGCTTGGAAGAAGTTCTCTACGAGCAGTACTTC

d_call: NA
cdr3_length: 14
j_call: TRBJ1-2
clone_size: NA
v_call: TRBV6-5
cdr3_aa: CASSATGLSYGYTF
cdr3_nt: TGTGCCAGCAGTGCGACAGGTTTGAGCTATGGCTACACCTTC

d_call: NA
cdr3_length: 13
j_call: TRBJ1-4
clone_size: few
v_call: TRBV28
cdr3_aa: CASRQGFDEKLFF
cdr3_nt: TGTGCCAGCAGACAGGGTTTCGATGAAAAACTGTTTTTT

d_call: TRBD1
cdr3_length: 17
j_call: TRBJ2-7
clone_size: many
v_call: TRBV2
cdr3_aa: CASSDRTGDALTYEQYF
cdr3_nt: TGTGCCAGCAGTGATCGGACAGGCGATGCCCTTACCTACGAGCAGTACTTC

d_call: TRBD1
cdr3_length: 13
j_call: TRBJ1-1
clone_size: few
v_call: TRBV19
cdr3_aa: CASSLTGEVEAFF
cdr3_nt: TGTGCCAGTAGTCTAACAGGGGAGGTTGAAGCTTTCTTT

d_call: TRBD1
cdr3_length: 14
j_call: TRBJ2-5
clone_size: NA
v_call: TRBV11-2
cdr3_aa: CASSLTGGGETQYF
cdr3_nt: TGTGCCAGCAGCTTAACAGGGGGAGGAGAGACCCAGTACTTC

d_call: NA
cdr3_length: 12
j_call: TRBJ2-2
clone_size: NA
v_call: TRBV5-1
cdr3_aa: CASSFGTGELFF
cdr3_nt: TGCGCCAGCAGCTTCGGCACCGGGGAGCTGTTTTTT

d_call: TRBD1
cdr3_length: 16
j_call: TRBJ1-2
clone_size: NA
v_call: TRBV27
cdr3_aa: CASSFADRGASYGYTF
cdr3_nt: TGTGCCAGCAGTTTTGCCGACAGGGGCGCCTCCTATGGCTACACCTTC

d_call: NA
cdr3_length: 15
j_call: TRBJ1-2
clone_size: NA
v_call: TRBV7-2
cdr3_aa: CASSLGTITNYGYTF
cdr3_nt: TGTGCCAGCAGCTTAGGGACCATAACAAACTATGGCTACACCTTC

d_call: NA
cdr3_length: 12
j_call: TRBJ1-2
clone_size: NA
v_call: TRBV28
cdr3_aa: CASRGVLAGYTF
cdr3_nt: TGTGCCAGCAGGGGGGTACTAGCTGGCTACACCTTC

d_call: NA
cdr3_length: 18
j_call: TRBJ2-3
clone_size: NA
v_call: TRBV4-2
cdr3_aa: CASSRLRETQGGTDTQYF
cdr3_nt: TGTGCCAGCAGCCGACTCCGGGAAACCCAAGGGGGCACAGATACGCAGTATTTT

d_call: NA
cdr3_length: 14
j_call: TRBJ1-1
clone_size: NA
v_call: TRBV6-6
cdr3_aa: CASSYSTLPARAFF
cdr3_nt: TGTGCCAGCAGTTACTCGACCCTACCAGCCCGAGCTTTCTTT

d_call: NA
cdr3_length: 14
j_call: TRBJ2-2
clone_size: NA
v_call: TRBV9
cdr3_aa: CASSPRSGTGELFF
cdr3_nt: TGTGCCAGCAGCCCAAGGTCGGGGACCGGGGAGCTGTTTTTT

d_call: NA
cdr3_length: 15
j_call: TRBJ1-4
clone_size: once
v_call: TRBV7-2
cdr3_aa: CASSLYGADQGKLFF
cdr3_nt: TGTGCCAGCAGCTTATACGGGGCAGACCAGGGAAAACTGTTTTTT